Below, 31 T cell receptor beta chains from the same sample are listed, as sequenced in a study of blood T cell repertoires in COVID-19. The table came from immunoSEQ multiplex PCR; TCRdb's copy has only in-frame clones and leaves some out. The repertoire holds about 200,000 clones, more than 75% seen once, with over 5% in the top ten. The source material was peripheral blood. These TCRs come from a woman between 40 and 50 years old with COVID-19, enrolled during active disease.

The V and J genes are TRBV7-2 and TRBJ1-2; D ambiguous. Trimming left V 5 bases short and J 7 bases short, with 11 bases between. This CDR3 is built from 12 residues. From germline, CDR1 is SGHTA and CDR2 FQGNSA. In nucleotides, the CDR3 is TGTGCCAGCAGCCCAGACATAACTGGCTACACCTTC. It translates to CASSPDITGYTF.

The rearrangement uses TRBV27 and TRBJ2-7, with 12 bases identical to TRBD1. V trimming: 10 bases; J trimming: 4 bases; junction bases outside the gene matches: 8. The V gene's germline CDR1 is MNHEY and CDR2 SMNVEV (reference sequence). This CDR3 has 14 residues. The CDR3 loop is CAISKGQGAYEQYF. DNA for the CDR3: TGTGCCATCTCGAAGGGACAGGGGGCTTACGAGCAGTACTTC.

CDR3 sequence (DNA): TGTGCCAGCAGCGTTTTCCCTGGGACAGGGTCTGAAGCTTTCTTT. Its translation is CASSVFPGTGSEAFF. J is TRBJ1-1 and V is TRBV9, with 9 nucleotides matching TRBD1. J was trimmed by 6 bases and V by 2 bases; bases with no gene match: 8. Germline-derived CDR1 and CDR2 are SGDLS and YYNGEE. This CDR3 has 15 residues.

The chain employs TRBV10-3 and TRBJ2-2; D possibly corresponds to TRBD2 (6 bases). Germline V gives CDR1 ENHRY, CDR2 SYGVKD. Trimming stripped 7 bases from V and 5 bases from J, with 14 bases between. The CDR3 runs to 14 residues. The CDR3 protein is CAITTGAGTGELFF. Here the CDR3 DNA reads TGTGCCATCACTACGGGAGCTGGAACCGGGGAGCTGTTTTTT.

The chain employs TRBV6-2 or TRBV6-3 and TRBJ1-4; 8 bases line up with TRBD1. The CDR3 has 15 amino acids. The germline CDR1 and CDR2 sequences are MNHEY and SVGEGT. Losses at the gene ends were 5 bases for V and 7 bases for J; bases not matched to a gene: 9. DNA of the CDR3: TGTGCCAGCAGTCCCCGGCGGACAGGGATTGAAAAACTGTTTTTT. It yields the protein CASSPRRTGIEKLFF.

The rearrangement uses TRBV9 and TRBJ1-1; 8 nucleotides match TRBD1. CDR1 is SGDLS, CDR2 YYNGEE, per germline. J was trimmed by 0 bases and V by 2 bases; bases with no gene match: 3. This CDR3 is 15 amino acids long. CDR3 amino acids: CASSVRTGMNTEAFF. Written as DNA, the CDR3 is TGTGCCAGCAGCGTTCGGACAGGGATGAACACTGAAGCTTTCTTT.

As to this clone: The same CDR3 can be traced to other DNA sequences in this sample. V and J are TRBV7-9 and TRBJ1-4; D ambiguous. CDR1 SEHNR and CDR2 FQNEAQ come from the germline V gene (reference sequence). V was cut by 5 bases and J by 2 bases, with 9 bases left in between. CDR3 size: 14 residues. The CDR3 nucleotides read TGTGCCAGCAGCCCGGGAGGCACTAATGAAAAACTGTTTTTT. Translating it yields CASSPGGTNEKLFF.

This rearrangement joins TRBV27 to TRBJ2-1; tentatively, D is TRBD2 (6 bases). Trimming took off 3 bases at V and 0 bases at J, with 18 bases between the two ends. The CDR3 totals 18 residues. Germline V gene sequence: CDR1 MNHEY, CDR2 SMNVEV (reference sequence). Here the CDR3 reads CASSFIRLAAISYNEQFF. The CDR3 DNA reads as TGTGCCAGCAGTTTTATTAGGTTAGCGGCCATCTCCTACAATGAGCAGTTCTTC.

On this clone: Other DNA sequences within the sample encode an identical CDR3. V is TRBV5-1 and J is TRBJ2-7; the D gene is possibly TRBD1 (6 bases). Trimming removed 0 bases from V and 6 bases from J, with 10 bases in between. In germline, CDR1 is SGHRS, CDR2 YFSETQ. This CDR3 is 13 amino acids long. This CDR3 is CASSLGQGSEQYF. For the CDR3, the DNA is TGCGCCAGCAGCTTGGGGCAGGGGTCCGAGCAGTACTTC.

This chain joins TRBV5-1 and TRBJ2-2, with 9 bases matching TRBD1. J gave up 5 bases and V 4 bases, and 6 bases lay outside the gene matches. The CDR3 totals 15 residues. CDR1 is SGHRS, CDR2 YFSETQ, per germline. The CDR3 here is CASSLGQGSTGELFF. The CDR3 region has the DNA TGCGCCAGCAGCCTAGGACAGGGGTCGACCGGGGAGCTGTTTTTT.

CDR3 sequence (DNA): TGTGCCAGCAGCGTAGCGGCAGGGTCTAACTATGGCTACACCTTC. It encodes CASSVAAGSNYGYTF. The chain combines TRBV9 with TRBJ1-2; TRBD1 is a possible D gene (5 bases). The CDR3 is 15 amino acids. V gave up 0 bases and J gave up 0 bases, with 9 bases separating them. Germline V gene data show CDR1 as SGDLS and CDR2 as YYNGEE.

CDR3 DNA sequence: TGTGCCTGGACCCGAGCAAGCTCCTACGAGCAGTACTTC. Its translation is CAWTRASSYEQYF. J is TRBJ2-7 and V is TRBV30; D is uncertain. V lost 4 bases and J 0 bases, leaving 10 bases between the germline ends. CDR1 and CDR2 from the germline V gene are GTSNPN and SVGIG (reference sequence). The CDR3 is 13 amino acids.

The chain couples TRBV9 to TRBJ2-7; D is ambiguous. The CDR3 has 14 residues. V gave up 1 base and J gave up 1 base, with 9 bases separating them. Per germline, CDR1 SGDLS and CDR2 YYNGEE. The CDR3 region is CASSVSYGSYEQYF. The CDR3 DNA follows: TGTGCCAGCAGCGTATCCTACGGGTCCTACGAGCAGTACTTC.

The chain recombines TRBV2 with TRBJ1-2, with D hard to call. CDR1 is SNHLY, CDR2 FYNNEI, per germline. Trimming removed 3 bases at V and 3 bases at J, with 11 bases between. The CDR3 loop spans 14 amino acids. Here the CDR3 DNA reads TGTGCCAGCAGTGATTCCAGTCCTTACTATGGCTACACCTTC. Translation gives CASSDSSPYYGYTF.

The J gene is TRBJ1-6, the V gene TRBV5-1, with D unresolved. The CDR3 is made up of 14 amino acids. CDR1 is SGHRS, CDR2 YFSETQ, per germline. V was clipped by 7 bases and J by 10 bases, with 18 bases between them. CDR3 in DNA: TGCGCCAGCCATTCAGGACGGGAGAACTCACCCCTCCACTTT. As protein: CASHSGRENSPLHF.

This clone has just one count. The rearrangement joins TRBV6-5 to TRBJ1-1; D gene uncertain. Trimming took 5 bases from V and 3 from J, leaving 13 bases between them. The CDR3 consists of 14 residues. Looked up from germline, CDR1 is MNHEY and CDR2 is SVGAGI. CDR3 sequence reads: CASSSVFGDTEAFF. The DNA for the CDR3 is TGTGCCAGCAGTAGCGTTTTTGGTGACACTGAAGCTTTCTTT.

V usage is TRBV7-9 and J usage is TRBJ1-2; TRBD1 agrees at 7 bases. The ends lost 4 bases at V and 4 bases at J; junction bases unmatched: 3. The germline CDR1 and CDR2 sequences are SEHNR and FQNEAQ (reference sequence). The CDR3 length is 13 residues. CDR3 sequence reads: CASSSDRFYGYTF. The CDR3 nucleotides read TGTGCCAGCAGCTCGGACAGGTTCTATGGCTACACCTTC.

CDR3 DNA: TGTGCCAGCAGTTTACAGGGACCCCAGCATTTT. Translating it yields CASSLQGPQHF. The rearrangement links TRBV12-3 or TRBV12-4 to TRBJ1-5, with D maybe TRBD1 (5 bases). The CDR3 loop spans 11 amino acids. V was clipped by 2 bases and J by 10 bases, with 6 bases between them.

The gene calls are TRBV6-5 and TRBJ2-5, with 7 bases identical to TRBD2. The ends lost 5 bases at V and 3 bases at J; junction bases unmatched: 9. Looked up from germline, CDR1 is MNHEY and CDR2 is SVGAGI. This CDR3 is 15 amino acids long. CDR3 in DNA: TGTGCCAGCAGTAGAGCCGGGACTACCAAAGAGACCCAGTACTTC. It translates to CASSRAGTTKETQYF.

The rearrangement joins TRBV18 to TRBJ2-7; 8 bases match TRBD1. CDR1 is KGHSH, CDR2 LQKENI, per germline. Trimming removed 6 bases from V and 3 bases from J; junction bases left unmatched: 7. The CDR3 contains 14 residues. The CDR3 DNA sequence: TGTGCCAGCTCCCAGGGGGCTAGGCGCTACGAGCAGTACTTC. It is translated as CASSQGARRYEQYF.

Only a few counts were recorded for this clone. The chain links TRBV30 to TRBJ1-5, with a weak D call TRBD1 (5 bases). The CDR3 length is 13 residues. The V end was cut by 2 bases, the J end by 6 bases, with 11 bases between. The germline CDR1 and CDR2 sequences are GTSNPN and SVGIG (reference sequence). As DNA, the CDR3 is TGTGCCTGGAGTCCTCAGGGCCGTCAGCCCCAGCATTTT. It encodes CAWSPQGRQPQHF.

The rearrangement uses TRBV4-1 and TRBJ1-1; possibly TRBD1 for D (6 bases). V was pared by 7 bases and J by 1 base, with 19 bases between. CDR3 length: 16 amino acids. From germline, CDR1 is MGHRA and CDR2 YSYEKL. In DNA form, the CDR3 reads TGCGCCAGCATCAACCCAGGGGACGGCTCGAACACTGAAGCTTTCTTT. It encodes CASINPGDGSNTEAFF.

The gene calls are TRBV4-3 and TRBJ1-1, with D unclear. Germline V lookup: CDR1 LGHNA, CDR2 YSLEER. The CDR3 runs 14 residues. V was pared by 4 bases and J by 4 bases, with 13 bases between. CDR3 coding DNA: TGCGCCAGCAGCCCCGGCGGGGTGATCACTGAAGCTTTCTTT. Encoded protein: CASSPGGVITEAFF.

This clone was counted between two and nine times. The gene calls are TRBV7-2 and TRBJ2-7, with 15 bases aligning to TRBD2. CDR1 is SGHTA and CDR2 is FQGNSA in the germline V gene. V lost 5 bases to trimming and J lost 4 bases; unmatched junction nucleotides: 3. The CDR3 has 15 amino acids. CDR3 nucleotides: TGTGCCAGCAGCGGAGGACTAGCGGGAGGGTACGAGCAGTACTTC. Its protein is CASSGGLAGGYEQYF.

This sequence joins TRBV10-3 and TRBJ2-7, with 9 positions matching TRBD1. Germline V CDR1 and CDR2: ENHRY, SYGVKD. The V and J ends lost 7 bases and 4 bases, in that order; junction bases with no gene match: 5. The CDR3 consists of 13 residues. As DNA, the CDR3 is TGTGCCATCAACGACAGGGGGACGTACGAGCAGTACTTC. It specifies CAINDRGTYEQYF.

This clone was seen more than once but under ten times. This chain links TRBV7-9 with TRBJ2-1; tentative D call: TRBD1 (7 bases). Germline CDR1 reads SEHNR; CDR2 reads FQNEAQ (reference sequence). The CDR3 consists of 12 residues. The CDR3: CVLSRGENEQFF. The CDR3 bases are TGTGTACTGAGCAGGGGGGAAAATGAGCAGTTCTTC. The variable domain in full, completed from reference TRBV7-9 and TRBJ2-1, reads DTGVSQNPRHKITKRGQNVTFRCDPISEHNRLYWYRQTLGQGPEFLTYFQNEAQLEKSRLLSDRFSAERPKGSFSTLEIQRTEQGDSAMYLCVLSRGENEQFFGPGTRLTVL.

The genes are TRBV19 and TRBJ1-2; no definite D call. V was cut by 5 bases and J by 5 bases, with 18 bases left in between. The CDR3 length is 15 residues. CDR1 and CDR2 from the germline V gene are LNHDA and SQIVND (reference sequence). CDR3 amino acids: CASSEGMQRAYGYTF. In nucleotides, the CDR3 is TGTGCCAGTAGTGAGGGTATGCAGAGGGCTTATGGCTACACCTTC.

This clone occurred once. The rearrangement joins TRBV10-2 to TRBJ1-1; D might be TRBD1 (5 bases). V lost 5 bases, J lost 6 bases, and 16 bases lay in between. Germline V gene data show CDR1 as WSHSY and CDR2 as SAAADI. CDR3 length: 14 residues. CDR3 loop: CASSPGPSVAEAFF. The CDR3, as DNA: TGCGCCAGCAGTCCAGGGCCTAGCGTCGCTGAAGCTTTCTTT.

V gene TRBV30 combines with J gene TRBJ2-7; tentative D call: TRBD2 (6 bases). V was cut by 4 bases and J by 6 bases, with 13 bases left in between. The germline gives CDR1 GTSNPN, CDR2 SVGIG (reference sequence). CDR3 size: 12 residues. CDR3 region: CAWKLAGLEQYF. DNA for the CDR3: TGTGCCTGGAAACTAGCAGGGCTCGAGCAGTACTTC. The full variable domain, completed using reference TRBV30 and TRBJ2-7, is SQTIHQWPATLVQPVGSPLSLECTVEGTSNPNLYWYRQAAGRGLQLLFYSVGIGQISSEVPQNLSASRPQDRQFILSSKKLLLSDSGFYLCAWKLAGLEQYFGPGTRLTVT.

The V and J genes are TRBV11-3 and TRBJ2-2; TRBD2 is a possible D gene (5 bases). CDR1 SGHNT and CDR2 YENEEA come from the germline V gene. The CDR3 covers 12 residues. V was cut by 4 bases and J by 7 bases, with 7 bases left in between. The DNA of the CDR3 is TGTGCCAGCAGCTCGGAGGTCGGGGAGCTGTTTTTT. Its translation: CASSSEVGELFF.

This clone was counted only a few times. The chain has TRBV27 and TRBJ2-7; 11 nucleotides align to TRBD2. CDR1 and CDR2 from the germline V gene are MNHEY and SMNVEV (reference sequence). V shed 3 bases and J 3 bases; nucleotides not matched to a gene: 4. The CDR3 is 15 amino acids. CDR3 coding DNA: TGTGCCAGCAGTTTTTCCGGACTAGCGGGCTACGAGCAGTACTTC. This gives the protein CASSFSGLAGYEQYF.